This T cell receptor beta chain originates from a study of blood T cell repertoires in COVID-19. Looking at the study overall: Sample material is recorded as cDNA or gDNA derived from T cells, B-cell-depleted T cells, or PBMCs.

A single count supports this clone. In the authors' methods: Amplification with reference gene primers provided the estimates of nucleated cell counts. TCRdb keeps only in-frame clones here, not all; method: immunoSEQ multiplex PCR. D and trimming come from the DNA, and the V and J calls and clone size come from that table. This sample has approximately 82,000 clones, with around four fifths found just once. What was sequenced was peripheral blood. The receptor's source is a woman aged 55-70 years with acute or convalescent COVID-19.

As DNA, the CDR3 is TGTGCCAGCAGTAAGACAGACTATGGCTACACCTTC. The encoded protein is CASSKTDYGYTF. The chain is built from TRBV7-2 and TRBJ1-2; weak D call: TRBD1 (5 bases). V lost 6 bases to trimming and J lost 3 bases, with 8 bases between them. The CDR3 covers 12 residues. Germline-derived CDR1 and CDR2 are SGHTA and FQGNSA.